Given below is one TCR beta chain in context. This specimen belongs to a study of blood T cell repertoires in COVID-19. In the study overall: Samples came from the United States, Italy and Spain, spanning acute and convalescent COVID-19.

Germline V CDR1 and CDR2: SNHLY, FYNNEI. J lost 10 bases, V lost 6 bases, and 5 bases had no gene match. CDR3 length: 13 amino acids. Authors' processing steps: It was from reference gene primer amplification that nucleated cell counts were estimated. Only in-frame clones appear in the TCRdb table, and some are missing; sequencing was by immunoSEQ multiplex PCR. V, J and clone size reflect that table, while D and trimming were determined from the DNA. This sample has a few hundred thousand clones, with over 80% found just once. The sequencing sample was made of peripheral blood. The sequence derives from a woman aged 50 to 65 with COVID-19, enrolled during active disease. This chain links TRBV2 with TRBJ1-6; 8 bases match TRBD1. The CDR3 DNA sequence: TGTGCCAGCAGAGGACAGGGCGGGTCACCCCTCCACTTT. Its translation is CASRGQGGSPLHF.